The sequence of this TCR beta chain was determined in a study of blood T cells in healthy people across ages. Remarks on this clonotype: A read error is possible here, since a much larger clone lies one base away.

The CDR3 runs 16 residues. A J-beta primer mix and a sample-barcoded 5' primer were used in a second PCR of about 7 to 12 cycles. TCRdb independently ran MiXCR on the 5' RACE reads; one entry per CDR3 protein. Of around 870,000 distinct CDR3 sequences in the sample, under 30% were seen once. Donors were healthy Caucasian individuals from Russia aged about 6 to 95. This TCR was recovered from a woman older than 75 in good health. Sequencing was performed on blood. V usage is TRBV12-3 or TRBV12-4 and J usage is TRBJ2-3; possibly TRBD1 for D (6 bases). CDR3 sequence reads: CASSPARTGSTDTRYF. CDR3 in DNA: TGTGCCAGCAGTCCAGCCCGAACAGGGAGCACAGATACGCGGTATTTT.